These T cell receptor beta chains were read from a single sample in a study of regulatory T cells in long-lasting Graves disease. TCRdb reanalysed the multiplex PCR reads using MiXCR and keeps one entry per CDR3 protein. This table holds about 330,000 distinct CDR3 sequences, 15% to 20% found once. In addition, the sample was reused for a study of T cells in Graves' hyperthyroidism and ophthalmopathy.

The sample consisted of peripheral blood mononuclear cells (PBMCs), taken at new diagnosis, from a patient treated with antithyroid drugs. These receptor sequences come from a woman between 18 and 29 years old with Graves disease. Each CDR3 is given with its conserved first and last residue. D genes are given only for firm matches. Only part of the rows carry a size: once, few, many, or a class if the clone is expanded.

clone size	D gene	V gene	J gene	CDR3 DNA	CDR3 protein
NA	NA	TRBV14	TRBJ1-2	TGTGCCAGCAGCCCCGGTATCAGCTATGGCTACACCTTC	CASSPGISYGYTF
many	NA	TRBV3-1	TRBJ2-3	TGTGCCAGCAGCCAAGAGATATATGTAGACAGGCGCACAGATACGCAGTATTTT	CASSQEIYVDRRTDTQYF
many	NA	TRBV28	TRBJ2-3	TGTGCCAGCAGTCTTCAGGGAACGGCAGATACGCAGTATTTT	CASSLQGTADTQYF
NA	NA	TRBV7-9	TRBJ1-5	TGTGCCAGCAGCCGAGACCATCAGCCCCAGCATTTT	CASSRDHQPQHF
few	TRBD2	TRBV19	TRBJ2-1	TGTGCCAGTAGTATAGCTAGCGGGGGCCTCAATGAGCAGTTCTTC	CASSIASGGLNEQFF
few	TRBD2	TRBV2	TRBJ2-2	TGTGCCAGCAGCTCATTAGCGGGACACACCGGGGAGCTGTTTTTT	CASSSLAGHTGELFF
many	TRBD2	TRBV24-1	TRBJ2-1	TGTGCCACCAGTGAGATATCCCTGGTGGCGGGAGCTCGTAGTGAGCAGTTCTTC	CATSEISLVAGARSEQFF
few	TRBD1	TRBV6-9	TRBJ1-1	TGTGCCAGCAGTTACGTAGGACAGGGGCCGGGGGGAGCTTTCTTT	CASSYVGQGPGGAFF
many	NA	TRBV2	TRBJ1-2	TGTGCCAGCAGTATAACCGACAGGGGCTACACCTTC	CASSITDRGYTF
many	TRBD2	TRBV20-1	TRBJ2-7	TGCAGTGCTCTACTAGCGGGATTCTCCTACGAGCAGTACTTC	CSALLAGFSYEQYF
many	NA	TRBV30	TRBJ2-7	TGTGCCTGGAGTACGGCGAACGAGCAGTACTTC	CAWSTANEQYF
many	NA	TRBV18	TRBJ2-5	TGTGCCAGCTCACCAGAGCCCCGGGCCCAGTACTTC	CASSPEPRAQYF
NA	TRBD1	TRBV7-9	TRBJ2-7	TGTGCCAGCAGCTCCGGGACAGGGGTAGCCGAGCAGTACTTC	CASSSGTGVAEQYF
many	NA	TRBV11-2	TRBJ2-5	TGTGCCAGCAGCTCCCTGATGGGGGGAGAGACCCAGTACTTC	CASSSLMGGETQYF
few	TRBD2	TRBV20-1	TRBJ2-7	TGCAGTGCTAGAGATAGCGGGAGGGCCATCTACGAGCAGTACTTC	CSARDSGRAIYEQYF
many	TRBD1	TRBV29-1	TRBJ2-1	TGCAGCGTGGCAGGGGGCGAGAGCTCCTACAATGAGCAGTTCTTC	CSVAGGESSYNEQFF
few	TRBD1	TRBV29-1	TRBJ1-1	TGCAGCTTAAACCAGGGGGCTAACACTGAAGCTTTCTTT	CSLNQGANTEAFF
few	NA	TRBV19	TRBJ1-5	TGTGCCAGTAGTATTGAGAGTCGAGCCAGCAATCAGCCCCAGCATTTT	CASSIESRASNQPQHF
many	NA	TRBV20-1	TRBJ1-2	TGCAGTGCTAGAGCCCCCCCGGGGCAAGCTAACTATGGCTACACCTTC	CSARAPPGQANYGYTF